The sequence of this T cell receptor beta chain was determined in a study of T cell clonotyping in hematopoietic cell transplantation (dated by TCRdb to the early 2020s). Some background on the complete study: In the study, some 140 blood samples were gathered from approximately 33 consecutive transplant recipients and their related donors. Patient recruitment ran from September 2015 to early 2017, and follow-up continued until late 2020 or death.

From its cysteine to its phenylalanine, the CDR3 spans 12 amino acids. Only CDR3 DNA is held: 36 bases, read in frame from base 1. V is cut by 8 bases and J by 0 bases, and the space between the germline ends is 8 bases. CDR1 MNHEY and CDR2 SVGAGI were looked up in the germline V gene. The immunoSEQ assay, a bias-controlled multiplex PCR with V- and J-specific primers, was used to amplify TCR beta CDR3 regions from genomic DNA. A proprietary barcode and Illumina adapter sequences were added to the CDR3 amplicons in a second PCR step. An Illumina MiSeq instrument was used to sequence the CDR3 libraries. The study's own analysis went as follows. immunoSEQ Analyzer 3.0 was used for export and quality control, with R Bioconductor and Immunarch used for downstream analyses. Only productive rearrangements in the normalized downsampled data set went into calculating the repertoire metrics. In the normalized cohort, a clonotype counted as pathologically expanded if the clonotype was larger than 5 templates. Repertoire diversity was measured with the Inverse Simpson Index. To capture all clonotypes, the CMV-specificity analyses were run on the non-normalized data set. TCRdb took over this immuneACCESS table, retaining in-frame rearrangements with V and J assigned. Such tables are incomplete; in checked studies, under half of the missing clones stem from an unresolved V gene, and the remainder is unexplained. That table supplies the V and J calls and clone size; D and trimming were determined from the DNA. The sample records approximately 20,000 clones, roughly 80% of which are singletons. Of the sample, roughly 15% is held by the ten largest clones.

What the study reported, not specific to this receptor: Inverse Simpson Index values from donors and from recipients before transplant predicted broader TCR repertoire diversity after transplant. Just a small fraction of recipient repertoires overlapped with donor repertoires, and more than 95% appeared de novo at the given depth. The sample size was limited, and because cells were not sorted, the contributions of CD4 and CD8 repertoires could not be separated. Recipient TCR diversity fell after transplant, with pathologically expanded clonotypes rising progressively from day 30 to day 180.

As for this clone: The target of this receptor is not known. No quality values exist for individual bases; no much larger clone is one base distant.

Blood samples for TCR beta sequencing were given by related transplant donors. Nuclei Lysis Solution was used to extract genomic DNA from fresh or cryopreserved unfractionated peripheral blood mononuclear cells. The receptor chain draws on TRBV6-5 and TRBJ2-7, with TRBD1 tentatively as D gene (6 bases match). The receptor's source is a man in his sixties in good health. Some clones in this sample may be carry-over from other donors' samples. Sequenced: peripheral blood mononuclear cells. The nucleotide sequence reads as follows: TGTGCCAGCGGGGGCCCCTCCTACGAGCAGTACTTC. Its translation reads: CASGGPSYEQYF.